What follows are 12 T cell receptor beta chains derived from one specimen sequenced in a study of cytomegalovirus exposure and HLA in healthy donors. This table comes from immunoSEQ multiplex PCR, and its TCRdb copy is limited to in-frame clones, with some not included. The sample carries 200,000 to 250,000 clones, just over 85% recorded once. The specimen sequenced was PBMCs. The receptor source for this set is a woman between 18 and 29 years old in good health and CMV-seronegative.

V gene TRBV30 combines with J gene TRBJ1-1, with D perhaps matching TRBD1 (6 bases). V was shortened by 3 bases and J by 8 bases, with 16 bases between the two germline ends. The CDR3 is 13 residues long. Germline values: CDR1 GTSNPN, CDR2 SVGIG (reference sequence). CDR3 region: CAWRARLDREAFF. The CDR3 coding sequence is TGTGCCTGGAGGGCAAGGCTCGACAGGGAAGCTTTCTTT.

The V and J genes are TRBV11-2 and TRBJ1-1; D gene uncertain. Germline lookup yields CDR1 SGHAT and CDR2 FQNNGV. CDR3 length equals 14 residues. V was cut by 1 base and J by 1 base, with 7 bases left in between. The CDR3 sequence: CASSLAGSNTEAFF. Here the CDR3 DNA reads TGTGCCAGCAGCTTAGCCGGGTCGAACACTGAAGCTTTCTTT. The full variable domain, rest sourced from reference TRBV11-2 and TRBJ1-1, is EAGVAQSPRYKIIEKRQSVAFWCNPISGHATLYWYQQILGQGPKLLIQFQNNGVVDDSQLPKDRFSAERLKGVDSTLKIQPAKLEDSAVYLCASSLAGSNTEAFFGQGTRLTVV.

This clone was observed a handful of times. V gene TRBV6-1 combines with J gene TRBJ1-5; D is perhaps TRBD1 (5 bases). This CDR3 is built from 11 residues. The V gene lost 6 bases and the J gene lost 9 bases, with 9 bases spanning the gap. Germline lookup yields CDR1 MNHNS and CDR2 SASEGT. The CDR3 nucleotides read TGTGCCAGCAGGACAGCTTGGCCCCAGCATTTT. The encoded protein is CASRTAWPQHF.

The chain uses TRBV28 and TRBJ1-2; no definite D call. Between the trimmed V and J ends, which lost 2 bases and 7 bases, there was a span of 8 bases. This CDR3 comprises 12 residues. The germline CDR1 and CDR2 sequences are MDHEN and SYDVKM. The CDR3 DNA sequence: TGTGCCAGCAGTTTAGCCCCGGGTGGCTACACCTTC. Translation: CASSLAPGGYTF.

The rearrangement uses TRBV7-8 and TRBJ1-2; TRBD1 matches at 8 bases. With 1 base clipped from V and 8 bases from J, the junction kept 15 bases outside the gene matches. Germline CDR1 and CDR2: SGHVS and FQNEAQ. CDR3 length: 17 residues. This CDR3 is CASSLESSLARGLGYTF. In DNA, the CDR3 is TGTGCCAGCAGCTTAGAATCCAGCTTGGCCAGGGGGCTCGGCTACACCTTC. Full variable domain (missing parts from reference TRBV7-8 and TRBJ1-2): GAGVSQSPRYKVAKRGQDVALRCDPISGHVSLFWYQQALGQGPEFLTYFQNEAQLDKSGLPSDRFFAERPEGSVSTLKIQRTQQEDSAVYLCASSLESSLARGLGYTFGSGTRLTVV.

V usage is TRBV5-8 and J usage is TRBJ2-1; the D gene is possibly TRBD2 (6 bases). Germline V CDR1 and CDR2: SGHTS, YDEGEE. CDR3 size: 15 residues. V was pared by 0 bases and J by 9 bases, with 16 bases between. The CDR3 nucleotides read TGTGCCAGCAGCTTGGTGTTCGGGCTAGCGACTGAGCAGTTCTTC. This translates into CASSLVFGLATEQFF.

The V gene is TRBV2, the J gene TRBJ1-1; D gene ambiguous. CDR3 length: 14 amino acids. Trimming cost V 4 bases and J 0 bases, with 9 bases left between them. Germline assignment: CDR1 SNHLY and CDR2 FYNNEI. The CDR3 DNA reads as TGTGCCAGCAGTGGTATGGCCTTGAACACTGAAGCTTTCTTT. Protein product: CASSGMALNTEAFF.

The rearrangement links TRBV7-2 to TRBJ2-1; D is perhaps TRBD1 (5 bases). The germline V gene has CDR1 SGHTA and CDR2 FQGNSA. Trimming pared 9 bases from V and 7 bases from J, leaving 16 bases between. The CDR3 is 13 amino acids. CDR3 loop: CASGTGRDNEQFF. CDR3 coding DNA: TGTGCCAGTGGCACAGGCCGAGATAATGAGCAGTTCTTC.

The CDR3 DNA follows: TGTGCCAGCAGCCAAGATGCGGGAACCGATGAGCAGTTCTTC. This gives the protein CASSQDAGTDEQFF. This rearrangement joins TRBV4-2 to TRBJ2-1; D possibly corresponds to TRBD2 (6 bases). The length of the CDR3 is 14 residues. The germline CDR1 and CDR2 sequences are LGHNA and YNFKEQ. The V and J ends lost 0 bases and 8 bases respectively, with 11 bases between them.

This clone was detected once. The chain joins TRBV7-9 to TRBJ1-1; D might be TRBD1 (5 bases). V was cut by 6 bases and J by 1 base, with 9 bases left in between. Germline V gives CDR1 SEHNR, CDR2 FQNEAQ (reference sequence). The CDR3 is made up of 13 amino acids. The CDR3 coding sequence is TGTGCCAGCAGACGTCAGGGGAACACTGAAGCTTTCTTT. Its protein is CASRRQGNTEAFF. The complete variable domain, with remaining parts taken from reference TRBV7-9 and TRBJ1-1, reads DTGVSQNPRHKITKRGQNVTFRCDPISEHNRLYWYRQTLGQGPEFLTYFQNEAQLEKSRLLSDRFSAERPKGSFSTLEIQRTEQGDSAMYLCASRRQGNTEAFFGQGTRLTVV.

This sequence joins TRBV27 and TRBJ2-1, with 10 bases lining up with TRBD2. J lost 1 base, V lost 4 bases, and 4 bases had no gene match. Germline CDR1 MNHEY, CDR2 SMNVEV (reference sequence). This CDR3 contains 16 residues. The chain's CDR3 is CASSWGGLASYNEQFF. In DNA form, the CDR3 reads TGTGCCAGCAGTTGGGGGGGACTAGCGTCCTACAATGAGCAGTTCTTC.

The J gene is TRBJ2-5, the V gene TRBV19; 8 nucleotides agree with TRBD1. The J segment lost 3 bases and the V segment lost 9 bases, leaving 6 bases of the junction unmatched. This CDR3 contains 13 residues. Germline CDR1 reads LNHDA; CDR2 reads SQIVND (reference sequence). CDR3 protein: CARRTGREETQYF. The CDR3 coding sequence is TGTGCCAGACGGACAGGGAGAGAAGAGACCCAGTACTTC.